The 27 T cell receptor beta chains presented below share a single source sample, sequenced in a study of tumor-infiltrating lymphocytes in primary liver carcinoma. Blood RNA came from unsorted whole blood; germline DNA was also extracted. Production of TCR beta cDNA used roughly 500 ng total RNA together with a constant-region primer. Three nested multiplex PCR rounds, a slightly modified ARM-PCR, produced the libraries for TCR beta. TRBV1-TRBV30 forward primers paired with a C-beta reverse primer drove the first two PCR rounds, around 9 cycles each. TCRdb re-analysed the multiplex PCR reads in MiXCR, keeping a single row per CDR3 protein. This table holds 310,000 or so distinct CDR3 sequences, approximately 54% found once. The sample comprised peripheral blood. These TCRs come from a woman in her 30s with primary liver carcinoma and hepatitis B virus infection.

The chain couples TRBV7-8 to TRBJ2-7; 8 bases fit TRBD2. The CDR3 runs to 15 residues. V was pared by 2 bases and J by 2 bases, with 5 bases of the junction left unmatched. The germline gives CDR1 SGHVS, CDR2 FQNEAQ. The CDR3, as DNA: TGTGCCAGCAGCTTAAGGGGCGGGAGGCCCTACGAGCAGTACTTC. It translates to CASSLRGGRPYEQYF.

The chain links TRBV4-1 to TRBJ1-2; D ambiguous. V was pared by 7 bases and J by 8 bases, with 20 bases between. From germline, CDR1 is MGHRA and CDR2 YSYEKL. CDR3 length equals 14 residues. This CDR3 is CASILGPLSDGYTF. DNA for the CDR3: TGCGCCAGCATCCTCGGGCCTCTCTCTGACGGCTACACCTTC.

V gene TRBV7-9 combines with J gene TRBJ1-1; D unclear. Trimming took 5 bases from V and 5 from J, leaving 18 bases between them. The CDR3 is 15 amino acids. Germline lookup yields CDR1 SEHNR and CDR2 FQNEAQ (reference sequence). The CDR3 spells CASSEGSTFETEAFF. CDR3 in DNA: TGTGCCAGCAGCGAAGGATCGACCTTCGAAACTGAAGCTTTCTTT.

Concerning this clonotype: The junction does not match germline at one end; this may be a read error. The J gene is TRBJ2-2, the V gene TRBV11-2; D is possibly TRBD2 (5 bases). CDR1 and CDR2 from the germline V gene are SGHAT and FQNNGV. This CDR3 contains 15 residues. In nucleotides, the CDR3 is TGTGCCAGCAACATGCCGGGAAGGAACACCGGGGAGCTGCTTTTT. Its protein product is CASNMPGRNTGELLF.

The chain joins TRBV19 to TRBJ2-7; 7 bases line up with TRBD2. The V and J ends lost 6 bases and 3 bases, in that order; junction bases with no gene match: 8. The CDR3 consists of 14 residues. The germline gives CDR1 LNHDA, CDR2 SQIVND (reference sequence). The CDR3 DNA reads TGTGCCAGTAGGCTAGCGGAAGGCGGCTACGAGCAGTACTTC. This codes for CASRLAEGGYEQYF. The full variable domain, its missing parts supplied by reference TRBV19 and TRBJ2-7, is DGGITQSPKYLFRKEGQNVTLSCEQNLNHDAMYWYRQDPGQGLRLIYYSQIVNDFQKGDIAEGYSVSREKKESFPLTVTSAQKNPTAFYLCASRLAEGGYEQYFGPGTRLTVT.

For this clonotype: Given a much more abundant clone one base away, this may be a read error. This chain connects TRBV29-1 to TRBJ2-2; 9 nucleotides agree with TRBD1. Trimming at V came to 7 bases and at J to 9 bases, leaving 12 bases not matched to a gene. The CDR3 length is 14 residues. Germline values: CDR1 SQVTM, CDR2 ANQGSEA. The CDR3 DNA reads as TGCAGCGCAGCGGACAGGGGTGGGACCTGGGAGCTGTTTTTT. Translated, it gives CSAADRGGTWELFF.

The V and J genes are TRBV10-2 and TRBJ2-7; TRBD2 might be the D (6 bases). This CDR3 has 13 residues. Germline CDR1 is WSHSY and CDR2 is SAAADI. The V end lost 5 bases, the J end lost 1 base, and 9 bases lay between the germline ends. The CDR3 sequence is CASSPGVSYEQYF. The CDR3 DNA sequence: TGCGCCAGCAGTCCGGGGGTTTCCTACGAGCAGTACTTC.

A note on this clonotype: The conserved phenylalanine or tryptophan normally closing the CDR3 is absent here, so this likely arose from a read error. No DNA is shown, since the ends of the CDR3 on it are uncertain; the CDR3 is the one TCRdb lists. The chain joins TRBV29-1 to TRBJ2-7; TRBD2 is the table's D call and was not checked against the DNA. Germline CDR1 reads SQVTM; CDR2 reads ANQGSEA. The CDR3 length is 15 residues, termini included. CDR3 sequence reads: CSVESPLAGDYEEYS.

As for this clonotype: Mismatch with germline at one junction end may stem from a read error. The V call is TRBV12-3 or TRBV12-4, the J call TRBJ2-1; D tentatively fits TRBD1 or TRBD2 (5 bases each). The CDR3 loop spans 14 amino acids. CDR3 DNA sequence: TGTACCAGCAGTCCTGGACAAGACTACAATGAGCGGTTCTTC. It yields the protein CTSSPGQDYNERFF.

As regards this clonotype: A read error may account for a junction end that differs from germline. The rearrangement uses TRBV11-2 and TRBJ1-1, with no clear D. This CDR3 spans 14 amino acids. CDR1 SGHAT and CDR2 FQNNGV come from the germline V gene. The CDR3 DNA is TGTGCCAGCAGCTTGTGGGGAATGAACACTGAAGTTTTCTTT. It encodes CASSLWGMNTEVFF.

The rearrangement joins TRBV13 to TRBJ2-7; D may be TRBD1 or TRBD2 (6 bases each). Per germline, CDR1 PRHDT and CDR2 FYEKMQ (reference sequence). The CDR3 length is 15 residues. V was cut by 4 bases and J by 2 bases, with 15 bases left in between. The CDR3 sequence: CASSSSSGAPYEQYF. CDR3 coding DNA: TGTGCCAGCAGCTCATCCTCGGGGGCCCCCTACGAGCAGTACTTC.

On this clonotype itself: At one boundary the junction diverges from the germline segment, which might be a read error. The J gene is TRBJ1-2, the V gene TRBV29-1; D is unresolved. The CDR3 totals 14 residues. Germline V gene lookup returns CDR1 SQVTM and CDR2 ANQGSEA. In nucleotides, the CDR3 is TGCGGCGTTGGACGGGAGGGCGGTAACTATGGCTACACCTTC. Its protein product is CGVGREGGNYGYTF.

The chain combines TRBV6-2 or TRBV6-3 with TRBJ2-1, with D uncertain. CDR1 is MNHEY and CDR2 is SVGEGT in the germline V gene. Trimming pared 6 bases from V and 0 bases from J, leaving 12 bases between. This CDR3 has 15 amino acids. This CDR3 reads CASSLYSSSYNEQFF. The CDR3 coding sequence is TGTGCCAGCAGCTTATACTCAAGCTCCTACAATGAGCAGTTCTTC.

J is TRBJ2-6 and V is TRBV6-2 or TRBV6-3; TRBD2 agrees at 9 bases. The CDR3 consists of 17 residues. Germline trimming cut 8 bases from V and 0 bases from J; bases unmatched to any gene: 8. The V gene's germline CDR1 is MNHEY and CDR2 SVGEGT. CDR3 residues: CASEATSGFSGANVLTF. For the CDR3, the DNA is TGTGCCAGCGAAGCGACTAGCGGATTCTCTGGGGCCAACGTCCTGACTTTC.

A word on this clonotype: A read error may explain this, as a much larger clone is one base away. The chain is built from TRBV4-2 and TRBJ2-7, with D unclear. The CDR3 extends over 14 amino acids. Germline V lookup: CDR1 LGHNA, CDR2 YNFKEQ. CDR3 loop: CANSQALVRSEQYF. CDR3 DNA sequence: TGTGCCAACAGCCAAGCGTTGGTTAGAAGTGAGCAGTACTTC.

About this clonotype: A much larger clone differs by one base, so this may be a read error. The V call is TRBV6-5, the J call TRBJ2-1, with TRBD2 as a possible D gene (7 bases). Germline CDR1 is MNHEY and CDR2 is SVGAGI. The CDR3 covers 15 residues. Trimming removed 5 bases at V and 6 bases at J, with 17 bases between. CDR3 loop: CASSTRGRAGNEQFF. In nucleotides, the CDR3 is TGTGCCAGCAGTACTAGGGGGAGGGCGGGCAATGAGCAGTTCTTC.

This clonotype was observed a few times. This CDR3 is CASSLDGTGKTEAFF. The CDR3, as DNA: TGTGCCAGCAGCTTAGACGGAACAGGCAAGACTGAAGCTTTCTTT. The chain employs TRBV13 and TRBJ1-1; D is perhaps TRBD1 (5 bases). Trimming left V 1 base short and J 5 bases short, with 14 bases between. CDR3 size: 15 residues. Germline V lookup: CDR1 PRHDT, CDR2 FYEKMQ (reference sequence).

This clonotype was observed a few times. The genes are TRBV12-3 or TRBV12-4 and TRBJ1-5, with TRBD1 matching 8 bases. With 3 bases clipped from V and 3 bases from J, the junction kept 4 bases outside the gene matches. CDR3 length: 15 amino acids. The CDR3 DNA reads as TGTGCCAGCAGTTTGACAGGGGAGAACAATCAGCCCCAGCATTTT. Residues: CASSLTGENNQPQHF.

This clonotype showed up many times. The V and J genes are TRBV11-2 and TRBJ1-2; TRBD1 might be the D (5 bases). V lost 5 bases and J lost 2, with 15 bases in between. Germline V gene data show CDR1 as SGHAT and CDR2 as FQNNGV. The CDR3 covers 15 residues. CDR3 sequence: CASSPRWTTNYGYTF. CDR3 nucleotides: TGTGCCAGCAGCCCTCGCTGGACAACAAACTATGGCTACACCTTC. Full variable domain (missing parts from reference TRBV11-2 and TRBJ1-2): EAGVAQSPRYKIIEKRQSVAFWCNPISGHATLYWYQQILGQGPKLLIQFQNNGVVDDSQLPKDRFSAERLKGVDSTLKIQPAKLEDSAVYLCASSPRWTTNYGYTFGSGTRLTVV.

In regard to this clonotype: At one end the junction does not follow the germline gene, possibly because of a read error. The V gene is TRBV7-9, the J gene TRBJ2-2, with a possible D match to TRBD2 (6 bases). Germline CDR1 is SEHNR and CDR2 is FQNEAQ (reference sequence). This CDR3 is built from 16 residues. The CDR3 is CASRPLSGFYTGELFF. CDR3 DNA sequence: TGTGCCAGCAGGCCACTTAGCGGCTTTTACACAGGGGAGCTGTTTTTT.

A word on this clonotype: One junction end disagrees with the germline gene, perhaps due to a read error. The chain recombines TRBV29-1 with TRBJ2-5, with D perhaps matching TRBD1 or TRBD2 (5 bases each). Germline-derived CDR1 and CDR2 are SQVTM and ANQGSEA. This CDR3 has 16 residues. The CDR3: CSVGNRPGILGETQYF. The CDR3, as DNA: TGTAGCGTTGGTAACAGGCCCGGGATCTTGGGGGAGACCCAGTACTTC.

V usage is TRBV11-2 and J usage is TRBJ2-1, with D hard to call. The V gene's germline CDR1 is SGHAT and CDR2 FQNNGV. V was clipped by 5 bases and J by 7 bases, with 6 bases between them. This CDR3 is 11 amino acids long. The chain's CDR3 is CASSGLNEQFF. The CDR3 DNA is TGTGCCAGCAGCGGATTAAATGAGCAGTTCTTC.

Turning to this clonotype: One end of the junction is discordant with germline, which a read error may explain. The chain employs TRBV5-5 and TRBJ1-1; no definite D call. The CDR3 covers 13 residues. Germline V lookup: CDR1 SGHKS, CDR2 YYEKEE (reference sequence). In nucleotides, the CDR3 is TGTGCCAGCAGCGTGGGAGTAAACATTGAAGCTTTCTTT. Its translation: CASSVGVNIEAFF.

Details on this clonotype: This is likely a read error, given that the CDR3 carries no conserved phenylalanine or tryptophan at its end. This chain uses TRBV5-4 with TRBJ2-2, with D hard to call. V was pared by 1 base and J by 4 bases, with 11 bases between. Germline values: CDR1 SGHNT, CDR2 YYREEE (reference sequence). The CDR3 runs 15 residues. CDR3 bases: TGTGCCAGCAGCTTGAGCTCCCTAGGCACCGGGGAGCTGTTTATT. This translates into CASSLSSLGTGELFI.

Concerning this clonotype: It is likely a read error, because the conserved phenylalanine at the end of the CDR3 is missing. This sequence joins TRBV12-3 or TRBV12-4 and TRBJ1-6, with D possibly matching TRBD1 (5 bases). This CDR3 comprises 15 residues. Deletions cut 5 bases from V and 8 bases from J, with 16 bases between. The CDR3 nucleotides read TGTGCCAGCAGTCCCCAGGGAAACATGGATTCACCCCTCCACTTA. This sequence encodes CASSPQGNMDSPLHL.

This clonotype has only a few counts. The V and J genes are TRBV28 and TRBJ2-5; 7 bases are a match to TRBD2. The V gene end was trimmed by 3 bases and the J gene end by 1 base; junction bases not matched to a gene: 5. CDR3 length equals 15 residues. CDR1 is MDHEN, CDR2 SYDVKM, per germline. CDR3 loop: CASSFWASGQETQYF. The CDR3 DNA reads TGTGCCAGCAGTTTTTGGGCTAGCGGCCAAGAGACCCAGTACTTC.

This clonotype was found many times. The chain uses TRBV6-2 or TRBV6-3 and TRBJ1-2; 8 positions agree with TRBD1. V lost 6 bases to trimming and J lost 6 bases; unmatched junction nucleotides: 6. This CDR3 contains 13 residues. Germline V gene data show CDR1 as MNHEY and CDR2 as SVGEGT. The CDR3 reads CASRGQGGDGYTF. The CDR3 nucleotides are TGTGCCAGCAGAGGACAGGGAGGAGATGGCTACACCTTC.